These 22 T cell receptor beta chains share one sample of origin, sequenced in a study of shared clonotypes between healthy human individuals. Method: immunoSEQ multiplex PCR; TCRdb's copy keeps in-frame clones and lacks some. Counted here are 2 million to 2.5 million clones, about 90% occurring once; the ten biggest clones make up 0.3% to 0.45%. Input material: naive CD4+ T cells from PBMCs. As for subset: CD45RA+ positively selected. Receptor source: a man between 18 and 29 years old in good health. Some clones in this sample may be carry-over from other donors' samples.

CDR3 DNA sequence: TGCGCCAGCAGCTTGGTTTTGGGACGGAACTATGGCTACACCTTC. As protein: CASSLVLGRNYGYTF. The chain couples TRBV5-1 to TRBJ1-2; D is perhaps TRBD1 (5 bases). The CDR3 loop spans 15 amino acids. Trimming removed 0 bases from V and 2 bases from J, with 11 bases in between. CDR1 and CDR2 (germline): SGHRS, YFSETQ.

The V call is TRBV7-9, the J call TRBJ1-2; TRBD1 agrees at 9 bases. CDR1 and CDR2 from the germline V gene are SEHNR and FQNEAQ (reference sequence). This CDR3 comprises 14 residues. The J segment lost 7 bases and the V segment lost 4 bases, leaving 7 bases of the junction unmatched. CDR3 loop: CASSSRDREAGYTF. The CDR3 DNA sequence: TGTGCCAGCAGCTCGCGGGACAGGGAGGCTGGCTACACCTTC.

The CDR3 sequence: CSVADRGRIYEQFF. DNA for the CDR3: TGCAGCGTGGCAGACAGGGGGCGCATCTATGAGCAGTTCTTC. The chain is built from TRBV29-1 and TRBJ2-1, with 10 nucleotides matching TRBD1. The trim removed 6 bases at V and 8 bases at J, leaving 10 bases unmatched. This CDR3 has 14 amino acids. Germline V lookup: CDR1 SQVTM, CDR2 ANQGSEA.

The rearrangement uses TRBV6-6 and TRBJ2-1; TRBD1 matches at 7 bases. The CDR3 totals 15 residues. Germline lookup yields CDR1 MNHNY and CDR2 SVGAGI (reference sequence). V was pared by 0 bases and J by 4 bases, with 3 bases of the junction left unmatched. The CDR3, as DNA: TGTGCCAGCAGTTACTCGAGGGGACAGTACAATGAGCAGTTCTTC. It is translated as CASSYSRGQYNEQFF.

The chain recombines TRBV6-1 with TRBJ1-5; D ambiguous. The germline gives CDR1 MNHNS, CDR2 SASEGT. This CDR3 has 14 residues. V was clipped by 6 bases and J by 8 bases, with 17 bases between them. The CDR3 spells CASSHRDRREPQHF. DNA of the CDR3: TGTGCCAGCAGCCACCGGGATCGAAGGGAGCCCCAGCATTTT.

A remark on this clone: The same CDR3 also results from other DNA sequences found in this sample. The chain couples TRBV28 to TRBJ2-7, with D possibly being TRBD1 or TRBD2 (5 bases each). The CDR3 contains 15 residues. With 8 bases removed from V and 2 bases from J, the gap between germline ends came to 19 bases. Germline lookup yields CDR1 MDHEN and CDR2 SYDVKM. The CDR3: CASSTPGTGTYEQYF. The CDR3 nucleotides read TGTGCCAGCTCGACCCCCGGGACGGGTACCTACGAGCAGTACTTC.

The CDR3 DNA reads TGTGCCAGCAGCGGCAGGTGGAACACTGAAGCTTTCTTT. Translated: CASSGRWNTEAFF. This chain joins TRBV9 and TRBJ1-1; D is unresolved. The CDR3 totals 13 residues. Trimming took off 3 bases at V and 1 base at J, with 7 bases between the two ends. The germline V gene has CDR1 SGDLS and CDR2 YYNGEE.

The gene calls are TRBV27 and TRBJ2-1; 9 nucleotides align to TRBD2. Germline V gene sequence: CDR1 MNHEY, CDR2 SMNVEV (reference sequence). The CDR3 spans 16 residues. Losses at the gene ends were 0 bases for V and 6 bases for J; bases not matched to a gene: 6. The CDR3 region has the DNA TGTGCCAGCAGTTTATCGGGAGCGGGAGGTTTCAATGAGCAGTTCTTC. It translates to CASSLSGAGGFNEQFF.

As to this clone: This specimen includes other DNA sequences encoding the same CDR3. The chain carries TRBV20-1 and TRBJ2-1; D is unresolved. The CDR3 is made up of 11 amino acids. V was pared by 1 base and J by 8 bases, with 6 bases between. Germline V CDR1 and CDR2: DFQATT, SNEGSKA (reference sequence). The CDR3 sequence is CSARGGYEQFF. DNA of the CDR3: TGCAGTGCTAGAGGGGGTTATGAGCAGTTCTTC.

V gene TRBV15 combines with J gene TRBJ2-7; 12 nucleotides line up with TRBD2. Germline V CDR1 and CDR2: LNHNV, YYDKDF (reference sequence). The CDR3 has 18 amino acids. The V and J ends lost 0 bases and 0 bases, in that order; junction bases with no gene match: 6. CDR3 coding DNA: TGTGCCACCAGCAGAGAGAGACAGACTAGCGGGAGCTCCTACGAGCAGTACTTC. Translating it yields CATSRERQTSGSSYEQYF.

V and J are TRBV7-2 and TRBJ2-1; a possible D gene is TRBD2 (5 bases). Trimming took off 2 bases at V and 10 bases at J, with 18 bases between the two ends. The CDR3 totals 15 residues. In germline, CDR1 is SGHTA, CDR2 FQGNSA. The CDR3 protein is CASSLRAGQWAEQFF. For the CDR3, the DNA is TGTGCCAGCAGCTTACGGGCGGGCCAGTGGGCCGAGCAGTTCTTC.

The gene calls are TRBV19 and TRBJ1-1; possible D gene TRBD1, 6 bases. The CDR3 is made up of 15 amino acids. Trimming took off 1 base at V and 4 bases at J, with 13 bases between the two ends. Germline-derived CDR1 and CDR2 are LNHDA and SQIVND (reference sequence). The DNA of the CDR3 is TGTGCCAGTAGTATAGGGGGTCTCAGGGGCACTGAAGCTTTCTTT. It yields the protein CASSIGGLRGTEAFF.

This rearrangement joins TRBV7-9 to TRBJ1-4; 9 positions match TRBD1. CDR1 and CDR2 from the germline V gene are SEHNR and FQNEAQ (reference sequence). This CDR3 comprises 16 residues. Trimming took 2 bases from V and 7 from J; bases not matched to a gene: 8. This chain's CDR3 is CASSLTSGTGSEKLFF. As DNA, the CDR3 is TGTGCCAGCAGCTTAACCTCCGGGACAGGGAGTGAAAAACTGTTTTTT.

This chain connects TRBV28 to TRBJ2-2; D call uncertain. The V end lost 6 bases, the J end lost 6 bases, and 11 bases lay between the germline ends. Germline loops: CDR1 MDHEN, CDR2 SYDVKM. This CDR3 is built from 13 residues. The CDR3 loop reads CASSSVVPGELFF. The CDR3 nucleotides read TGTGCCAGCAGCTCGGTTGTGCCCGGGGAGCTGTTTTTT.

The chain uses TRBV6-5 and TRBJ2-7; 7 bases agree with TRBD1. The CDR3 consists of 13 residues. J was trimmed by 1 base and V by 6 bases; bases with no gene match: 3. Germline CDR1 MNHEY, CDR2 SVGAGI. As DNA, the CDR3 is TGTGCCAGCAGCCAGGGACAGTCCTACGAGCAGTACTTC. Protein product: CASSQGQSYEQYF.

The V and J genes are TRBV5-1 and TRBJ2-5; TRBD1 is a possible D gene (6 bases). Per the germline V gene, CDR1 is SGHRS and CDR2 is YFSETQ. Trimming shortened V by 4 bases and J by 0 bases, and 10 bases separated the two germline ends. This CDR3 has 14 amino acids. In DNA, the CDR3 is TGCGCCAGCAGCACAGGACAGCACCAAGAGACCCAGTACTTC. This codes for CASSTGQHQETQYF.

On this clone itself: In the same sample, other DNA sequences code for this CDR3. The V call is TRBV18, the J call TRBJ1-5; 7 bases map to TRBD1. The CDR3 extends over 14 amino acids. J was trimmed by 6 bases and V by 6 bases; bases with no gene match: 8. The germline gives CDR1 KGHSH, CDR2 LQKENI. CDR3 coding DNA: TGTGCCAGCTCGCCGGGACAGAGTTCTCAGCCCCAGCATTTT. Amino acid sequence: CASSPGQSSQPQHF.

The J gene is TRBJ2-3, the V gene TRBV5-4; a possible D gene is TRBD1 (6 bases). The CDR3 length is 16 residues. CDR1 is SGHNT, CDR2 YYREEE, per germline (reference sequence). V was cut by 1 base and J by 7 bases, with 19 bases left in between. The CDR3 region is CASSLRGNLQGNTQYF. The CDR3 nucleotides read TGTGCCAGCAGCTTGAGGGGGAACCTTCAGGGAAATACGCAGTATTTT.

V usage is TRBV27 and J usage is TRBJ2-7; D remains ambiguous. V lost 6 bases to trimming and J lost 0 bases, with 9 bases between them. The germline CDR1 and CDR2 sequences are MNHEY and SMNVEV (reference sequence). The CDR3 sequence is 13 residues long. CDR3 sequence: CASRRISSYEQYF. As DNA, the CDR3 is TGTGCCAGCAGACGGATCAGCTCCTACGAGCAGTACTTC.

The chain couples TRBV6-5 to TRBJ2-2; 9 bases map to TRBD1. Trimming at V came to 7 bases and at J to 7 bases, leaving 10 bases not matched to a gene. This CDR3 spans 15 amino acids. CDR1 and CDR2 from the germline V gene are MNHEY and SVGAGI. The CDR3 nucleotides are TGTGCCAGCACCATACAGGGGGCTCGGATCGGGGAGCTGTTTTTT. It yields the protein CASTIQGARIGELFF.

The chain recombines TRBV27 with TRBJ2-5, with 7 bases fitting TRBD1. Germline V CDR1 and CDR2: MNHEY, SMNVEV (reference sequence). Germline trimming cut 2 bases from V and 5 bases from J; bases unmatched to any gene: 20. This CDR3 is built from 19 residues. The CDR3 region has the DNA TGTGCCAGCAGTTTAGTCCCCCCCAGACAGGGTGCGGCAAGGGAGACCCAGTACTTC. Amino acid sequence: CASSLVPPRQGAARETQYF.

V gene TRBV6-5 combines with J gene TRBJ2-5; D is unclear. The V gene lost 6 bases and the J gene lost 1 base, with 9 bases spanning the gap. This CDR3 is built from 13 residues. Germline CDR1 reads MNHEY; CDR2 reads SVGAGI. The CDR3 sequence: CASSPGFQETQYF. Here the CDR3 DNA reads TGTGCCAGCAGCCCGGGTTTCCAAGAGACCCAGTACTTC.